This TCR beta chain was retrieved from a study of blood T cell repertoires in COVID-19. Across the whole study: Some COVID-19 samples were acute and others convalescent; all came from the United States, Italy and Spain.

Study processing details: Estimated nucleated cell counts came from reference gene primer amplification. Assay: immunoSEQ multiplex PCR; the TCRdb copy retains only in-frame clones and omits some. That table furnishes V, J and clone size, whereas the DNA furnished D and trimming. The sample consists of some 340,000 clones, around 85% of them appearing once. Specimen: peripheral blood. This receptor was obtained from a woman under 30 with acute or convalescent COVID-19.

CDR3 sequence (DNA): TGTGCCAGAAGCCGTTCCGGGGGCTATGGCTACACCTTC. Translation: CARSRSGGYGYTF. V is TRBV5-3 and J is TRBJ1-2; D is perhaps TRBD1 (5 bases). TRBV5-3 is noted as an ORF with a role that remains uncertain. The CDR3 has 13 residues. V lost 4 bases and J lost 4, with 11 bases in between.